The rows below give T cell receptor beta chains drawn from one sample of a study of Graves' ophthalmopathy and Graves' hyperthyroidism. TCRdb reprocessed the multiplex PCR reads via MiXCR and lists one record per CDR3 protein. The sample yields 600,000 to 700,000 distinct CDR3 sequences, about two fifths seen once. The sequenced material came from peripheral blood. All receptors derive from an adult man with Graves' ophthalmopathy. Each CDR3 is given with its conserved first and last residue. The D gene is left open where the match is weak. The listing skips clone size in some rows; elsewhere it reads once, few, many or a size class.

v_gene	abundance	j_gene	d_gene	CDR3nt	CDR3aa
TRBV29-1	many	TRBJ1-2	-	TGCAGCGTTCCCACTCAAGCCTATGGCTACACCTTC	CSVPTQAYGYTF
TRBV10-3	-	TRBJ1-5	TRBD1	TGTGCCTCCAAACAGACCGGGGACAGTCTGAATCAGCCCCAGCATTTT	CASKQTGDSLNQPQHF
TRBV9	once	TRBJ2-5	TRBD2	TGTGCCAGCAGCGCATCGGTTCGGAGCGGGAGGGGTGGGACCCAGTACTTC	CASSASVRSGRGGTQYF
TRBV10-3	-	TRBJ1-2	-	TGTGCCATCCAGACAGACCAAGCGGCTAACTATGGCTACACCTTC	CAIQTDQAANYGYTF
TRBV19	few	TRBJ2-7	TRBD2	TGTGCCTGGAGTGTACGGACTAGCGGGAGGAGTGGCGAGCAGTACTTC	CAWSVRTSGRSGEQYF
TRBV25-1	-	TRBJ2-5	TRBD2	TGTGCCAGCAGTGGGGAAGTAGCGGGAGAGACCCAGTACTTC	CASSGEVAGETQYF
TRBV7-3	many	TRBJ1-1	TRBD1	TGTGCCAGCAGGCAGACAGGGGTTGCTGAAGCTTTCTTT	CASRQTGVAEAFF
TRBV25-1	once	TRBJ2-7	TRBD1	TGTGCCAGCAGATGGACAGGGAACCTGGGTGAGCAGTACTTC	CASRWTGNLGEQYF
TRBV29-1	many	TRBJ1-2	-	TGCAGCGTATTGGGGCAGCAGCCACCCTATGGCTACACCTTC	CSVLGQQPPYGYTF
TRBV20-1	-	TRBJ2-2	-	TGCAGTGCCCAGCTGGGGGGTACGAACACCGGGGAGCTGTTTTTT	CSAQLGGTNTGELFF
TRBV10-3	-	TRBJ2-7	TRBD1	TGTGCCATCAGTGCCGCTGGGACAGGGGACTCCTCCTACGAGCAGTACTTC	CAISAAGTGDSSYEQYF
TRBV7-9	-	TRBJ1-4	-	TGTGCCAGCAGCCCGGGGGAGAATGAAAAACTGTTTTTT	CASSPGENEKLFF
TRBV12-5	few	TRBJ1-1	-	TGTGCTAGTGGGGCCGAGAGGCCTGAAGCTTTCTTT	CASGAERPEAFF
TRBV5-1	many	TRBJ1-2	-	TGCGCCAGCAGCTTGGTCGCAGGGCCCAACTATGGCTACACCTTC	CASSLVAGPNYGYTF
TRBV20-1	-	TRBJ1-6	TRBD1	TGCAGTGCTGGGACAGGGGACTCACCCCTCCACTTT	CSAGTGDSPLHF
TRBV9	-	TRBJ2-7	TRBD1	TGTGCCAGCAGCCCCCGGGACAGGGTTGGCGAGCAGTACTTC	CASSPRDRVGEQYF
TRBV9	-	TRBJ1-6	TRBD1	TGTGCCAGCAGCGGGGACAGATTTAATTCACCCCTCCACTTT	CASSGDRFNSPLHF
TRBV7-8	many	TRBJ2-2	TRBD2	TGTGCCAGCAGCGGGAGCGGGAGGGGCACCGGGGAGCTGTTTTTT	CASSGSGRGTGELFF
TRBV5-1	-	TRBJ1-2	TRBD1	TGCGCCAGCAGCCAGTGGACAGGGTCGGACTATGGCTACACCTTC	CASSQWTGSDYGYTF
TRBV20-1	few	TRBJ2-2	TRBD2	TGCAGTGCTACCGGGACTAGCGAGGGCGGGGAGCTGTTTTTT	CSATGTSEGGELFF
TRBV10-3	many	TRBJ2-7	TRBD2	TGTGCCATCAAGGAGGCTAGCGGCCACTCCTACGAGCAGTACTTC	CAIKEASGHSYEQYF
TRBV5-6	-	TRBJ2-7	-	TGTGCCAGCAGCGTGGACTCCTCGCCCTACGAGCAGTACTTC	CASSVDSSPYEQYF